The 2 T cell receptor beta chains listed next were all sequenced from one sample in a study of Ad26.COV2.S vaccination and SARS-CoV-2 variants. Treatment defined: some 20 received Ad26.COV2.S at low or high dose, single or two shots; roughly five received placebo; per-sample allocation not given. Each sample was drawn 63 days after the first injection (of vaccine or placebo). The protocol was immunoSEQ multiplex PCR, while the TCRdb copy is restricted to in-frame clones and leaves out a portion. The sample lists hundreds of thousands of clones; about 89% were seen once. Sequencing was performed on peripheral blood, taken in a trial of Ad26.COV2.S vaccine versus placebo. The receptors here all came from a person aged 18-60 years who received the Ad26.COV2.S COVID-19 vaccine or a placebo.

This chain uses TRBV7-2 with TRBJ2-5; 10 bases line up with TRBD1. The CDR3 sequence is 15 residues long. After removal of 4 bases from V and 5 bases from J, the junction contained 7 bases not matched to a gene. CDR1 and CDR2 (germline): SGHTA, FQGNSA. The chain's CDR3 is CASSSSTGGGETQYF. The CDR3 DNA follows: TGTGCCAGCAGCTCTTCGACAGGGGGCGGGGAGACCCAGTACTTC.

The count of this clone is one. V usage is TRBV6-2 or TRBV6-3 and J usage is TRBJ2-7; no definite D call. Between the trimmed V and J ends, which lost 1 base and 6 bases, there was a span of 4 bases. From germline, CDR1 is MNHEY and CDR2 SVGEGT. The CDR3 has 11 residues. The CDR3 reads CASSYYREQYF. DNA of the CDR3: TGTGCCAGCAGTTACTACCGCGAGCAGTACTTC.